A single sample is the source of the 25 T cell receptor beta chains below, sequenced in a study of blood T cells in healthy people across ages. A second PCR, run for about 6 to 12 cycles, used a sample-barcoded 5' primer plus a J-beta primer mix. MiXCR, run by TCRdb on the 5' RACE reads, gives a single entry per CDR3 protein. This sample yields 650,000 to 1,000,000 distinct CDR3 sequences, of which about 37% are seen a single time; approximately 12% belongs to the top ten. Sequencing was carried out using blood. Source of these receptors: a man between 18 and 35 years old in good health.

This clonotype was observed a handful of times. The chain couples TRBV2 to TRBJ2-1; 8 positions agree with TRBD2. CDR1 SNHLY and CDR2 FYNNEI come from the germline V gene. Trimming at V came to 8 bases and at J to 4 bases, leaving 10 bases not matched to a gene. The CDR3 sequence is 15 residues long. Here the CDR3 DNA reads TGTGCCAGCCCGAGCCGGGGGGGCCCTTACAATGAGCAGTTCTTC. This sequence encodes CASPSRGGPYNEQFF.

This clonotype was observed a handful of times. The chain has TRBV20-1 and TRBJ1-1; D perhaps matches TRBD1 (6 bases). CDR3 length equals 14 residues. In germline, CDR1 is DFQATT, CDR2 SNEGSKA (reference sequence). V was pared by 5 bases and J by 0 bases, with 13 bases between. CDR3 nucleotides: TGCAGTGCTCCGAGGGGGGACATGAACACTGAAGCTTTCTTT. Amino acid sequence: CSAPRGDMNTEAFF.

This clonotype was observed a few times. CDR3 loop: CASSQTVGTTGELFF. DNA of the CDR3: TGTGCCAGCAGCCAAACGGTTGGGACCACCGGGGAGCTGTTTTTT. The rearrangement links TRBV9 to TRBJ2-2, with D possibly being TRBD1 or TRBD2 (5 bases each). Germline CDR1 and CDR2: SGDLS and YYNGEE. The CDR3 loop spans 15 amino acids. V gave up 4 bases and J gave up 4 bases, with 14 bases separating them.

The V call is TRBV10-3, the J call TRBJ1-1; TRBD1 matches at 12 bases. There are 17 residues in the CDR3. V was pared by 10 bases and J by 0 bases, with 12 bases of the junction left unmatched. Germline V CDR1 and CDR2: ENHRY, SYGVKD. The CDR3 nucleotides are TGTGCCACAGGGGTCGGGACAGGGGGCTCGATGAACACTGAAGCTTTCTTT. This encodes CATGVGTGGSMNTEAFF.

The chain links TRBV12-3 or TRBV12-4 to TRBJ1-5, with a tentative D call TRBD1 (5 bases). V lost 4 bases to trimming and J lost 2 bases, with 12 bases between them. CDR3 size: 15 residues. CDR3 sequence: CASSSDSWGNQPQHF. The CDR3 nucleotides are TGTGCCAGCAGTTCAGACAGCTGGGGCAATCAGCCCCAGCATTTT.

J is TRBJ1-2 and V is TRBV6-1, with 9 positions matching TRBD1. J was trimmed by 4 bases and V by 5 bases; bases with no gene match: 5. The CDR3 is made up of 14 amino acids. Germline-derived CDR1 and CDR2 are MNHNS and SASEGT. The CDR3 region is CASSSGTGFYGYTF. The CDR3 DNA sequence: TGTGCCAGCAGTTCCGGGACAGGGTTCTATGGCTACACCTTC.

This chain joins TRBV5-1 and TRBJ1-2; the D gene is possibly TRBD1 (5 bases). CDR3 length equals 15 residues. Germline V gene data show CDR1 as SGHRS and CDR2 as YFSETQ. V dropped 7 bases and J dropped 3 bases, with 19 bases sitting between them. CDR3 sequence: CASGVTGRSDYGYTF. In DNA, the CDR3 is TGCGCCAGCGGCGTAACGGGACGGTCCGACTATGGCTACACCTTC. The complete variable domain, with remaining parts taken from reference TRBV5-1 and TRBJ1-2, reads KAGVTQTPRYLIKTRGQQVTLSCSPISGHRSVSWYQQTPGQGLQFLFEYFSETQRNKGNFPGRFSGRQFSNSRSEMNVSTLELGDSALYLCASGVTGRSDYGYTFGSGTRLTVV.

The chain recombines TRBV5-1 with TRBJ1-5, with 7 bases aligning to TRBD1. V lost 2 bases to trimming and J lost 5 bases; unmatched junction nucleotides: 7. CDR1 is SGHRS and CDR2 is YFSETQ in the germline V gene. This CDR3 spans 15 amino acids. As DNA, the CDR3 is TGCGCCAGCAGCTTAGGGACAGTGCAAGATCAGCCCCAGCATTTT. It encodes CASSLGTVQDQPQHF. The entire variable domain, with the rest obtained from reference TRBV5-1 and TRBJ1-5, is as follows: KAGVTQTPRYLIKTRGQQVTLSCSPISGHRSVSWYQQTPGQGLQFLFEYFSETQRNKGNFPGRFSGRQFSNSRSEMNVSTLELGDSALYLCASSLGTVQDQPQHFGDGTRLSIL.

The table lists this clonotype with many counts. CDR3 in amino acids: CASSRSGGGYNEQFF. Written as DNA, the CDR3 is TGTGCCAGCAGCCGTAGCGGGGGGGGCTACAATGAGCAGTTCTTC. This sequence joins TRBV7-8 and TRBJ2-1; 11 positions match TRBD2. The V and J ends lost 5 bases and 3 bases, in that order; junction bases with no gene match: 3. Germline V gives CDR1 SGHVS, CDR2 FQNEAQ. This CDR3 is built from 15 residues.

This clonotype has only a few counts. The rearrangement uses TRBV6-2 or TRBV6-3 and TRBJ2-1; TRBD2 matches 14 bases. CDR3 length: 14 amino acids. Germline lookup yields CDR1 MNHEY and CDR2 SVGEGT. V dropped 7 bases and J dropped 10; count of bases not matched to a gene: 6. Here the CDR3 DNA reads TGTGCCAGCACGACTAGCGGGGGGGCCATAGAGCAGTTCTTC. Protein sequence: CASTTSGGAIEQFF.

The chain joins TRBV12-3 or TRBV12-4 to TRBJ1-5; 7 nucleotides match TRBD1. The V gene end was trimmed by 7 bases and the J gene end by 11 bases; junction bases not matched to a gene: 14. The length of the CDR3 is 14 residues. CDR3 amino acids: CASTDGTAAGAQHF. CDR3 coding DNA: TGTGCCAGCACCGACGGGACAGCGGCAGGGGCCCAGCATTTT.

This clonotype was counted a few times. V gene TRBV7-2 combines with J gene TRBJ2-1, with a possible D match to TRBD2 (6 bases). V was pared by 4 bases and J by 5 bases, with 15 bases between. The CDR3 totals 15 residues. Germline-derived CDR1 and CDR2 are SGHTA and FQGNSA. This CDR3 reads CASSSPGLGDNEQFF. DNA for the CDR3: TGTGCCAGCAGCTCCCCGGGACTGGGGGACAATGAGCAGTTCTTC.

V is TRBV2 and J is TRBJ1-2, with TRBD1 as a possible D gene (6 bases). The germline V gene encodes CDR1 SNHLY and CDR2 FYNNEI. This CDR3 is 14 amino acids long. The V end lost 0 bases, the J end lost 6 bases, and 11 bases lay between the germline ends. The CDR3 DNA follows: TGTGCCAGCAGTGAAGCGTTCAGGGGAAATGGCTACACCTTC. Protein sequence: CASSEAFRGNGYTF.

The rearrangement uses TRBV4-2 and TRBJ2-1; 9 bases are a match to TRBD2. This CDR3 has 19 residues. The J segment lost 6 bases and the V segment lost 4 bases, leaving 19 bases of the junction unmatched. Germline V gene data show CDR1 as LGHNA and CDR2 as YNFKEQ. The CDR3, as DNA: TGTGCCAGCAGCCTCTTGTTCCCGGCCGAAGGACTAGCGATCAATGAGCAGTTCTTC. Translation: CASSLLFPAEGLAINEQFF.

V and J are TRBV5-5 and TRBJ1-4, with D unresolved. This CDR3 contains 14 residues. V was cut by 4 bases and J by 14 bases, with 21 bases left in between. Germline V gene lookup returns CDR1 SGHKS and CDR2 YYEKEE (reference sequence). The CDR3 DNA is TGTGCCAGCAGCCCGACGATGGACGGTCGATTGCTGTTTTTT. Translation gives CASSPTMDGRLLFF.

This clonotype was seen a handful of times. The V call is TRBV7-9, the J call TRBJ1-4; 7 bases agree with TRBD1. The J segment lost 0 bases and the V segment lost 5 bases, leaving 9 bases of the junction unmatched. Germline V gene lookup returns CDR1 SEHNR and CDR2 FQNEAQ (reference sequence). The CDR3 covers 17 residues. The DNA for the CDR3 is TGTGCCAGCAGCCCCGGACAGGTCTCTCCAACTAATGAAAAACTGTTTTTT. Its protein is CASSPGQVSPTNEKLFF. Supplemented by reference TRBV7-9 and TRBJ1-4, the full variable domain reads DTGVSQNPRHKITKRGQNVTFRCDPISEHNRLYWYRQTLGQGPEFLTYFQNEAQLEKSRLLSDRFSAERPKGSFSTLEIQRTEQGDSAMYLCASSPGQVSPTNEKLFFGSGTQLSVL.

The chain is built from TRBV9 and TRBJ1-2; D is undetermined. The CDR3 runs 18 residues. Trimming shortened V by 3 bases and J by 0 bases, and 21 bases separated the two germline ends. Germline V lookup: CDR1 SGDLS, CDR2 YYNGEE. The CDR3 protein is CASSARRQDQMPNYGYTF. The CDR3 nucleotides read TGTGCCAGCAGCGCCAGGCGGCAGGACCAGATGCCTAACTATGGCTACACCTTC.

The rearrangement uses TRBV24-1 and TRBJ2-1; tentatively, D is TRBD2 (6 bases). CDR1 and CDR2 from the germline V gene are KGHDR and SFDVKD. This CDR3 comprises 13 residues. Trimming shortened V by 2 bases and J by 7 bases, and 8 bases separated the two germline ends. CDR3 sequence (DNA): TGTGCCACCAGTGATTGGGAGGAAAATGAGCAGTTCTTC. It yields the protein CATSDWEENEQFF.

This clonotype was seen a single time. A read error may explain this, as a much larger clone is one base away. V usage is TRBV29-1 and J usage is TRBJ2-4; possibly TRBD1 for D (5 bases). CDR3 length equals 14 residues. Trimming took 7 bases from V and 0 from J, leaving 13 bases between them. Germline V gene data show CDR1 as SQVTM and CDR2 as ANQGSEA. The CDR3 sequence: CSAACQGAKNIQYF. The CDR3 DNA sequence: TGCAGCGCCGCGTGCCAGGGAGCCAAAAACATTCAGTACTTC.

This chain uses TRBV12-3 or TRBV12-4 with TRBJ1-5; 9 nucleotides match TRBD1. The CDR3 totals 19 residues. V was pared by 6 bases and J by 0 bases, with 15 bases of the junction left unmatched. CDR3 amino acids: CASSHTSGTGRYSNQPQHF. CDR3 DNA sequence: TGTGCCAGCAGCCACACCTCCGGGACAGGGCGATATAGCAATCAGCCCCAGCATTTT.

V gene TRBV20-1 combines with J gene TRBJ1-4; possible D gene TRBD1, 5 bases. The CDR3 contains 13 residues. V lost 3 bases to trimming and J lost 8 bases, with 13 bases between them. Germline loops: CDR1 DFQATT, CDR2 SNEGSKA (reference sequence). The CDR3 nucleotides read TGCAGTGCTAGGGGGGGAGTCAGGGAAAAACTGTTTTTT. As protein: CSARGGVREKLFF.

J is TRBJ2-2 and V is TRBV10-3; 12 positions match TRBD2. V lost 3 bases and J lost 2; bases outside the gene matches: 7. Germline V CDR1 and CDR2: ENHRY, SYGVKD. The CDR3 loop spans 18 amino acids. CDR3 loop: CAISDRLAGGRNTGELFF. Here the CDR3 DNA reads TGTGCCATCAGTGACCGGCTAGCGGGGGGGCGCAACACCGGGGAGCTGTTTTTT.

Only a few counts were recorded for this clonotype. The genes are TRBV6-6 and TRBJ1-1; 8 bases fit TRBD1. Germline V gives CDR1 MNHNY, CDR2 SVGAGI (reference sequence). This CDR3 is 14 amino acids long. V dropped 6 bases and J dropped 4; count of bases not matched to a gene: 7. The CDR3 DNA follows: TGTGCCAGCAGGGGGCCAGGGGGCACCACTGAAGCTTTCTTT. Protein sequence: CASRGPGGTTEAFF.

To note about this clonotype: This could be a read error, since a much larger clone is one nucleotide away. The chain employs TRBV7-2 and TRBJ2-3; 7 bases are shared with TRBD2. The CDR3 has 15 residues. The germline V gene encodes CDR1 SGHTA and CDR2 FQGNSA. The CDR3 is CASRPERGSTETQYF. The CDR3 DNA is TGTGCCAGCAGACCCGAGCGGGGCAGCACAGAGACGCAGTATTTT.

There are a few counts of this clonotype. The chain couples TRBV20-1 to TRBJ2-7; 9 bases match TRBD1. The germline V gene has CDR1 DFQATT and CDR2 SNEGSKA (reference sequence). Unmatched junction bases numbered 14, after V lost 4 bases and J lost 7 bases. The CDR3 totals 15 residues. CDR3 coding DNA: TGCAGTGCTACCCCTCTAAACAGGGGGCGTACTGAGCAGTACTTC. This gives the protein CSATPLNRGRTEQYF.